A selection of T cell receptor beta chains follows, all from one sample in a study of blood T cell repertoires in COVID-19. Sequencing used immunoSEQ multiplex PCR; TCRdb keeps in-frame clones, though not all of them. The table includes approximately 220,000 clones, around 86% detected once. The sequenced material came from peripheral blood. The receptors originated from a man aged 55 to 70 with acute or convalescent COVID-19. Both conserved end residues are part of each CDR3. A D gene is named only where the DNA matches it firmly. Part of the rows lack a size; the others show once, few, many or a class for expanded clones.

D gene,V gene,clone size,J gene,CDR3 DNA,CDR3 protein
.,TRBV7-2,.,TRBJ2-7,TGTGCCAGCAGCTTAGCGCCCACTACGGGAACCTACGAGCAGTACTTC,CASSLAPTTGTYEQYF
TRBD2,TRBV7-2,.,TRBJ2-1,TGTGCCAGCAGCTTAGCGGGACTAACCTACAATGAGCAGTTCTTC,CASSLAGLTYNEQFF
TRBD1,TRBV27,.,TRBJ1-1,TGTGCCAGCAGTTTAAAAACAGGGGTGAGCACTGAAGCTTTCTTT,CASSLKTGVSTEAFF
TRBD1,TRBV11-2,.,TRBJ2-7,TGTGCCAGCAGCCCGGACAGGACGAGCTCCTACGAGCAGTACTTC,CASSPDRTSSYEQYF
.,TRBV6-2/TRBV6-3,.,TRBJ2-5,TGTGCCAGCAGTTACTCCGAGGTCTTACAAGAGACCCAGTACTTC,CASSYSEVLQETQYF
TRBD1,TRBV19,.,TRBJ2-1,TGTGCCAGTAGGAGACAGGGCCCCTACAATGAGCAGTTCTTC,CASRRQGPYNEQFF
.,TRBV24-1,.,TRBJ2-1,TGTGCCACCAGTGATTCCAGGGTCTACAATGAGCAGTTCTTC,CATSDSRVYNEQFF
.,TRBV7-9,.,TRBJ1-2,TGTGCCAGCAGCTTAGCAGGGGCGAACTATGGCTACACCTTC,CASSLAGANYGYTF
.,TRBV11-2,.,TRBJ2-7,TGTGCCAGCAGCTTAGATGGGGCAGGGTCTCTCTACGAGCAGTACTTC,CASSLDGAGSLYEQYF
.,TRBV29-1,.,TRBJ1-2,TGCAGCGTTGAAGATCGGCCCTCATCGGGGGATTGGAACTATGGCTACACCTTC,CSVEDRPSSGDWNYGYTF
.,TRBV15,few,TRBJ1-6,TGTGCCACCAGCGGAACTCAGGAATCCGGCTCCTATAATTCACCCCTCCACTTT,CATSGTQESGSYNSPLHF
.,TRBV3-1/TRBV3-2,.,TRBJ1-4,TGTGCCAGCAGCCAAGGGGAGGACGATTGGGTAAAACTGTTTTTT,CASSQGEDDWVKLFF
TRBD2,TRBV6-1,.,TRBJ2-4,TGTGCCAGCAGTGAAGCCGGGTATACGGGGGGACTAGCCAAAAACATTCAGTACTTC,CASSEAGYTGGLAKNIQYF
.,TRBV19,.,TRBJ1-5,TGTGCCAGTAGTATCCTCCGACAGAATAGCAATCAGCCCCAGCATTTT,CASSILRQNSNQPQHF
.,TRBV27,.,TRBJ1-4,TGTGCCAGCAGTTTGAGGGCTCTACGGTGGGGGGATGATGAAAAACTGTTTTTT,CASSLRALRWGDDEKLFF
.,TRBV10-1,.,TRBJ2-1,TGCGCCAGCAGTGAGTCGATTCACACGGGACTCCCCAGAGGGGAGCAGTTCTTC,CASSESIHTGLPRGEQFF
TRBD1,TRBV7-2,.,TRBJ1-2,TGTGCCAGCAGCCCTCAACAGGGGAACTATGGCTACACCTTC,CASSPQQGNYGYTF
TRBD1,TRBV12-5,.,TRBJ1-1,TGTGCTAGTGGCCCGGGACAGCAGAACACTGAAGCTTTCTTT,CASGPGQQNTEAFF
TRBD1,TRBV5-1,once,TRBJ1-3,TGCGCCAGCAGCTTGGACGGGACAGGGGGCGTCACCATATATTTT,CASSLDGTGGVTIYF
.,TRBV5-1,.,TRBJ1-5,TGCGCCAGCAGCCCTGGGCCAACAGGTCAGCCCCAGCATTTT,CASSPGPTGQPQHF
TRBD2,TRBV2,.,TRBJ2-7,TGTGCCAGCAGTGAGATAGCGGGGGGCGCGGGCGAGCAGTACTTC,CASSEIAGGAGEQYF
.,TRBV7-8,.,TRBJ1-3,TGTGCCAGCAGCTTAGGGGCCGTAAACACCATATATTTT,CASSLGAVNTIYF
TRBD1,TRBV7-9,.,TRBJ1-2,TGTGCCAGCAGCTTGGACAGGGGTAACTATGGCTACACCTTC,CASSLDRGNYGYTF
.,TRBV7-8,many,TRBJ2-1,TGTGCCAGCAGCTTCGTCGGGGGGCCAGAGCTCTTC,CASSFVGGPELF
.,TRBV5-1,.,TRBJ2-3,TGCGCCAGCAGCTTGGCGCCACCCGGGAGCACAGATACGCAGTATTTT,CASSLAPPGSTDTQYF
.,TRBV10-3,.,TRBJ2-1,TGTGCCGTCGCCCAGGACATTTACAATGAGCAGTTCTTC,CAVAQDIYNEQFF
TRBD1,TRBV7-8,.,TRBJ1-5,TGTGCCAGCAGCGGATACAGGGGGGCCAATCAGCCCCAGCATTTT,CASSGYRGANQPQHF
.,TRBV6-6,.,TRBJ1-2,TGTGCCAGCAGTTACGATACCCGGTCGTGGGGCTACACCTTC,CASSYDTRSWGYTF
TRBD1,TRBV5-5,.,TRBJ1-2,TGTGCCAGCAGCGCCTACCTCACAGGGGGCGGTGATGGCTACACCTTC,CASSAYLTGGGDGYTF
TRBD2,TRBV3-1/TRBV3-2,.,TRBJ2-3,TGTGCCAGCAGCCCAATCGAGTCAGGGAGGGTCGATACGCAGTATTTT,CASSPIESGRVDTQYF
TRBD2,TRBV3-1/TRBV3-2,.,TRBJ2-5,TGTGCCAGCAGCCGAGGACTAGCGGGGTCTCAAGAGACCCAGTACTTC,CASSRGLAGSQETQYF
TRBD2,TRBV7-9,few,TRBJ2-2,TGTGCCAGCAGCTTCAGCGGGGGGACCACTGGGGAGCTGTTTTTT,CASSFSGGTTGELFF
TRBD2,TRBV28,.,TRBJ2-7,TGTGCCAGCAGTTTAGGTCTAGCGGGGGCCTCCTACGAGCAGTACTTC,CASSLGLAGASYEQYF
.,TRBV15,.,TRBJ1-3,TGTGCCACCAGCAGACCCGGCGACAACTCTGGAAACACCATATATTTT,CATSRPGDNSGNTIYF
TRBD2,TRBV9,.,TRBJ2-3,TGTGCCAGCAGCGTAGCCCTACTAGCGGGGGGCACAGATACGCAGTATTTT,CASSVALLAGGTDTQYF